Below, one TCR beta chain is given with its context. As yet, its antigen is unknown. The time point denotes: pretreatment peripheral blood. Assay: immunoSEQ multiplex PCR; the TCRdb copy retains only in-frame clones and omits some. The sample has some 90,000 clones, roughly 90% seen once; the top ten hold over 0.95%. This entry is derived from a study of PD-L1 blockade in urothelial cancer. About the study: Prior chemotherapy ranged from 0 to 3 regimens per patient. Blood analysis was done at 3 weeks (second dose) and 6 weeks after treatment began. Specimens of blood held a median count of roughly 130,000 T cells.

Study results and limitations: At the 3-week point, tumor-associated blood clones expanded more in durable-benefit patients.

The CDR3 runs 14 residues. Per the germline V gene, CDR1 is MDHEN and CDR2 is SYDVKM. With V trimmed by 9 bases and J by 8 bases, 13 bases remained unmatched. Sequenced here: PBMCs, sampled around atezolizumab (anti-PD-L1) treatment. The chain joins TRBV28 to TRBJ1-2; 9 bases line up with TRBD1. The TCR was taken from a woman over 75 with urothelial cancer. In nucleotides, the CDR3 is TGTGCCAGTCGTATGGGGACAGGGCTAAGGGGCTACACCTTC. This gives the protein CASRMGTGLRGYTF.